One sample yielded the 29 T cell receptor beta chains listed below, sequenced in a study of beta chain features in type 1 diabetes (dated 2018 in TCRdb). The library was produced with the immunoSEQ multiplex PCR assay. The High Capacity cDNA Reverse Transcription Kit was used to reverse transcribe all of the isolated RNA, meaning that expressed TCRB transcripts were what got sequenced. Imported from immuneACCESS, the table was reduced by TCRdb to in-frame sequences with V and J called. These copies leave out some clones; in studies compared against another copy, an unresolved V gene accounts for under half, and the cause of the remainder is not known. This sample has 150,000 to 180,000 clones in its table, and approximately 10% of those were observed once. About 1.9% of the sample lies in the top ten. Sequenced material: central memory CD4+ T cells from blood. The source of these receptors is a man aged 18 to 29 in good health.

The genes are TRBV5-6 and TRBJ2-7; 7 bases match TRBD2. The germline V gene has CDR1 SGHDT and CDR2 YYEEEE. Losses at the gene ends were 4 bases for V and 1 base for J; bases not matched to a gene: 11. CDR3 length: 16 residues. This CDR3 is CASSTLAVGKSYEQYF. The CDR3 DNA reads as TGTGCCAGCAGCACCCTAGCGGTAGGGAAGTCCTACGAGCAGTACTTC.

The chain recombines TRBV29-1 with TRBJ1-4; 7 bases map to TRBD1. V lost 6 bases, J lost 5 bases, and 9 bases stayed unmatched. In germline, CDR1 is SQVTM, CDR2 ANQGSEA. The CDR3 is 14 amino acids. The chain's CDR3 is CSVLTRGQNEKLFF. CDR3 DNA sequence: TGCAGCGTCCTAACAAGGGGGCAGAATGAAAAACTGTTTTTT.

The gene calls are TRBV30 and TRBJ1-2; D not resolved. The germline V and J ends were trimmed by 0 bases and 5 bases, with 10 bases remaining between them. Per the germline V gene, CDR1 is GTSNPN and CDR2 is SVGIG (reference sequence). The CDR3 contains 13 residues. The CDR3 coding sequence is TGTGCCTGGAGTGTAGCGCAGACTTATGGCTACACCTTC. This sequence encodes CAWSVAQTYGYTF. The whole variable domain, remainder taken from reference TRBV30 and TRBJ1-2, is SQTIHQWPATLVQPVGSPLSLECTVEGTSNPNLYWYRQAAGRGLQLLFYSVGIGQISSEVPQNLSASRPQDRQFILSSKKLLLSDSGFYLCAWSVAQTYGYTFGSGTRLTVV.

V gene TRBV5-1 combines with J gene TRBJ2-5; TRBD1 aligns across 11 bases. The CDR3 runs to 15 residues. Germline V gene data show CDR1 as SGHRS and CDR2 as YFSETQ. The ends lost 0 bases at V and 5 bases at J; junction bases unmatched: 3. The CDR3 sequence: CASSLGTGGLETQYF. For the CDR3, the DNA is TGCGCCAGCAGCTTGGGGACAGGGGGCTTGGAGACCCAGTACTTC.

The table lists this clone with many counts. The chain couples TRBV29-1 to TRBJ2-4, with D unresolved. This CDR3 comprises 16 residues. Per the germline V gene, CDR1 is SQVTM and CDR2 is ANQGSEA. The V end was cut by 5 bases, the J end by 0 bases, with 17 bases between. This chain's CDR3 is CSVKLGSQLAKNIQYF. CDR3 nucleotide sequence: TGCAGCGTTAAACTCGGTTCTCAGTTAGCCAAAAACATTCAGTACTTC.

This clone was seen a few times. The V call is TRBV6-5, the J call TRBJ2-7; TRBD1 or TRBD2 may be the D gene (5 bases each). The CDR3 sequence is 13 residues long. With 5 bases removed from V and 7 bases from J, the gap between germline ends came to 15 bases. CDR1 MNHEY and CDR2 SVGAGI come from the germline V gene. CDR3 protein: CASSTQKGREQYF. DNA of the CDR3: TGTGCCAGCAGTACCCAAAAGGGACGGGAGCAGTACTTC.

The rearrangement uses TRBV18 and TRBJ2-7; D is perhaps TRBD1 or TRBD2 (7 bases each). The germline V gene has CDR1 KGHSH and CDR2 LQKENI. The V gene lost 8 bases and the J gene lost 3 bases, with 23 bases spanning the gap. The CDR3 consists of 16 residues. Here the CDR3 DNA reads TGTGCCAGCGCCCCTCAGGGGGGGGCGCGGGGCTACGAGCAGTACTTC. Translating it yields CASAPQGGARGYEQYF. The full variable domain, its missing parts supplied by reference TRBV18 and TRBJ2-7, is NAGVMQNPRHLVRRRGQEARLRCSPMKGHSHVYWYRQLPEEGLKFMVYLQKENIIDESGMPKERFSAEFPKEGPSILRIQQVVRGDSAAYFCASAPQGGARGYEQYFGPGTRLTVT.

The chain recombines TRBV19 with TRBJ2-2; TRBD1 is a possible D gene (5 bases). V lost 3 bases and J lost 4, with 9 bases in between. Germline-derived CDR1 and CDR2 are LNHDA and SQIVND (reference sequence). This CDR3 comprises 14 residues. CDR3 bases: TGTGCCAGTAGTATCCAGGGAATCACCGGGGAGCTGTTTTTT. It encodes CASSIQGITGELFF.

The V gene is TRBV11-2, the J gene TRBJ2-3; D remains ambiguous. From germline, CDR1 is SGHAT and CDR2 FQNNGV. Trimming took off 5 bases at V and 1 base at J, with 4 bases between the two ends. This CDR3 is built from 12 residues. In DNA form, the CDR3 reads TGTGCCAGCAGCACTCGCACAGATACGCAGTATTTT. Its protein is CASSTRTDTQYF.

This clone was picked up a small number of times. This chain joins TRBV7-2 and TRBJ2-3; perhaps D is TRBD1 or TRBD2 (6 bases each). This CDR3 has 17 residues. The germline gives CDR1 SGHTA, CDR2 FQGNSA. The V end lost 2 bases, the J end lost 2 bases, and 17 bases lay between the germline ends. The CDR3 DNA sequence: TGTGCCAGCAGCTTATGGGGGGCGACTCAGCCCACAGATACGCAGTATTTT. As protein: CASSLWGATQPTDTQYF.

The table lists this clone with a few counts. This chain joins TRBV5-6 and TRBJ2-5; TRBD1 matches 11 bases. Germline V gene sequence: CDR1 SGHDT, CDR2 YYEEEE. The junction had 6 bases not matched to a gene; V was cut back by 0 bases and J by 5 bases. The CDR3 has 16 amino acids. This chain's CDR3 is CASSLAGQGAAETQYF. CDR3 nucleotide sequence: TGTGCCAGCAGCTTGGCCGGACAGGGGGCGGCGGAGACCCAGTACTTC.

This clone was observed a handful of times. Other DNA variants within this sample encode the same CDR3. The rearrangement uses TRBV10-3 and TRBJ2-2; D possibly uses TRBD1 or TRBD2 (6 bases each). Trimming left V 4 bases short and J 6 bases short, with 9 bases between. Looked up from germline, CDR1 is ENHRY and CDR2 is SYGVKD. The CDR3 extends over 13 amino acids. The CDR3 nucleotides read TGTGCCATCAGTGGTCGGGGGCCCGGGGAGCTGTTTTTT. Amino acid sequence: CAISGRGPGELFF.

This chain joins TRBV9 and TRBJ1-2; D ambiguous. Trimming stripped 3 bases from V and 6 bases from J, with 12 bases between. CDR1 and CDR2 from the germline V gene are SGDLS and YYNGEE. This CDR3 region has 13 residues. This CDR3 reads CASSDTRGDGYTF. CDR3 DNA: TGTGCCAGCAGCGATACAAGAGGCGATGGCTACACCTTC. The variable domain in full, with the rest retrieved from reference TRBV9 and TRBJ1-2, is DSGVTQTPKHLITATGQRVTLRCSPRSGDLSVYWYQQSLDQGLQFLIQYYNGEERAKGNILERFSAQQFPDLHSELNLSSLELGDSALYFCASSDTRGDGYTFGSGTRLTVV.

This rearrangement joins TRBV11-1 to TRBJ2-1, with TRBD2 identical over 8 bases. Trimming took 5 bases from V and 7 from J; bases not matched to a gene: 10. Germline values: CDR1 SGHAT, CDR2 FQDESV (reference sequence). This CDR3 has 15 amino acids. CDR3: CASSLQVVAGNEQFF. CDR3 sequence (DNA): TGTGCCAGCAGCCTTCAGGTGGTAGCGGGGAATGAGCAGTTCTTC.

Ten or more counts support this clone. The rearrangement links TRBV28 to TRBJ2-5, with 12 nucleotides matching TRBD2. V was clipped by 3 bases and J by 5 bases; unmatched bases: 7. The CDR3 runs 16 residues. Germline-derived CDR1 and CDR2 are MDHEN and SYDVKM. Here the CDR3 reads CASSFQASGRGETQYF. The CDR3 DNA follows: TGTGCCAGCAGTTTCCAGGCTAGCGGGAGGGGCGAGACCCAGTACTTC.

A few counts support this clone. V gene TRBV7-8 combines with J gene TRBJ1-5, with D unclear. V dropped 5 bases and J dropped 0 bases, with 20 bases sitting between them. Germline V lookup: CDR1 SGHVS, CDR2 FQNEAQ. The CDR3 has 18 residues. CDR3 nucleotides: TGTGCCAGCAGCCCCCGTTCGGGGAGCGGATATAGCAATCAGCCCCAGCATTTT. Its translation is CASSPRSGSGYSNQPQHF.

This clone has only a few counts. This sample also contains other DNA sequences that code for the same CDR3. The V gene is TRBV15, the J gene TRBJ2-5; 7 bases are a match to TRBD2. Germline assignment: CDR1 LNHNV and CDR2 YYDKDF (reference sequence). The CDR3 sequence is 14 residues long. V shed 1 base, J shed 5 bases, and the junction held 4 bases outside the gene matches. For the CDR3, the DNA is TGTGCCACCAGCAGAGGCGGGAGCAGGGAGACCCAGTACTTC. This codes for CATSRGGSRETQYF.

The V gene is TRBV7-2, the J gene TRBJ2-3; D is perhaps TRBD2 (5 bases). This CDR3 contains 14 residues. Looked up from germline, CDR1 is SGHTA and CDR2 is FQGNSA. Between the trimmed V and J ends, which lost 5 bases and 5 bases, there was a span of 14 bases. In DNA, the CDR3 is TGTGCCAGCAGCAGCGCGAGGGCGCGAGATACGCAGTATTTT. This gives the protein CASSSARARDTQYF.

The chain has TRBV27 and TRBJ1-4; no firm D call. The CDR3 is 11 residues long. Germline values: CDR1 MNHEY, CDR2 SMNVEV (reference sequence). Trimming cost V 5 bases and J 5 bases, with 3 bases left between them. The CDR3 region has the DNA TGTGCCAGCAGTACGAATGAAAAACTGTTTTTT. This codes for CASSTNEKLFF.

This clone was counted between two and nine times. V gene TRBV27 combines with J gene TRBJ2-6, with TRBD1 matching over 9 bases. The CDR3 loop spans 17 amino acids. Per the germline V gene, CDR1 is MNHEY and CDR2 is SMNVEV (reference sequence). V was clipped by 6 bases and J by 4 bases; unmatched bases: 10. For the CDR3, the DNA is TGTGCCAGCAGGGCGACAGGGGGGCTGGTCGGGGCCAACGTCCTGACTTTC. It is translated as CASRATGGLVGANVLTF.

V usage is TRBV11-1 and J usage is TRBJ1-1, with a possible D match to TRBD1 (6 bases). V was pared by 6 bases and J by 5 bases, with 10 bases between. Germline values: CDR1 SGHAT, CDR2 FQDESV (reference sequence). The CDR3 consists of 12 residues. CDR3 nucleotides: TGTGCCAGCAGTCCAGGGGAGACTGAAGCTTTCTTT. Residues: CASSPGETEAFF.

This clone was picked up a small number of times. J is TRBJ2-1 and V is TRBV18; a weak D match, TRBD1 (5 bases). Per germline, CDR1 KGHSH and CDR2 LQKENI. This CDR3 is 13 amino acids long. V was clipped by 3 bases and J by 9 bases, with 12 bases between them. The CDR3 nucleotides are TGTGCCAGCTCACCCGATAGGGGCGGTGAGCAGTTCTTC. Encoded protein: CASSPDRGGEQFF.

This clone was recorded many times. V usage is TRBV14 and J usage is TRBJ2-7, with 12 bases that match TRBD2. The V and J ends lost 5 bases and 2 bases, in that order; junction bases with no gene match: 4. CDR1 is SGHDN, CDR2 FVKESK, per germline. CDR3 length: 15 amino acids. In DNA form, the CDR3 reads TGTGCCAGCAGCGGACTAGCGGGAAGAACCTACGAGCAGTACTTC. This codes for CASSGLAGRTYEQYF.

V gene TRBV6-5 combines with J gene TRBJ1-1, with D perhaps TRBD1 (6 bases). The germline gives CDR1 MNHEY, CDR2 SVGAGI. The length of the CDR3 is 14 residues. Trimming removed 6 bases from V and 1 base from J, with 12 bases in between. CDR3 DNA: TGTGCCAGCAGACCCGGACAGACGAACACTGAAGCTTTCTTT. Translated: CASRPGQTNTEAFF.

This clone occurred a few times. This chain connects TRBV7-2 to TRBJ1-2; TRBD1 matches at 12 bases. Germline V lookup: CDR1 SGHTA, CDR2 FQGNSA. This CDR3 comprises 15 residues. V gave up 1 base and J gave up 4 bases; unmatched junction bases: 1. The CDR3 DNA follows: TGTGCCAGCAGCTTAGGGGACAGGGGGCCCTATGGCTACACCTTC. Amino acid sequence: CASSLGDRGPYGYTF.

This clone was observed many times. This chain links TRBV7-2 with TRBJ2-1; 7 bases are a match to TRBD1. Trimming cost V 5 bases and J 12 bases; bases outside gene matches: 13. In germline, CDR1 is SGHTA, CDR2 FQGNSA. The CDR3 has 14 residues. DNA of the CDR3: TGTGCCAGCAGCGATGGGACAGCCCCACTGGGGCAGTTCTTC. Its translation: CASSDGTAPLGQFF.

This clone was observed a few times. This chain links TRBV21-1 with TRBJ2-7; the table's D gene call, TRBD1, was not cross checked with the DNA. TRBV21-1 represents a pseudogene. This CDR3 comprises 16 residues. The CDR3 nucleotides read TGTGCCAGCAGCCCCAGGGGGCAGGTCCCTACCTACGAGCAGTACTTC. It encodes CASSPRGQVPTYEQYF.

This clone was counted a few times. This chain connects TRBV7-2 to TRBJ2-1, with no clear D. Trimming removed 2 bases at V and 4 bases at J, with 9 bases between. This CDR3 region has 14 residues. Germline V gene lookup returns CDR1 SGHTA and CDR2 FQGNSA. The CDR3 protein is CASSLKVGYNEQFF. In nucleotides, the CDR3 is TGTGCCAGCAGCTTAAAGGTAGGGTACAATGAGCAGTTCTTC.

Comments on this clone: A read error may explain this, as a much larger clone is one base away. The V gene is TRBV29-1, the J gene TRBJ1-1, with 9 bases identical to TRBD1. The germline V gene has CDR1 SQVTM and CDR2 ANQGSEA. Trimming at V came to 6 bases and at J to 7 bases, leaving 3 bases not matched to a gene. This CDR3 comprises 11 residues. The CDR3: CSVRQGGEAFF. As DNA, the CDR3 is TGCAGCGTGAGACAGGGGGGTGAAGCTTTCTTT.